The sequence of this T cell receptor (beta chain) was determined in a study of multiple sclerosis patients with progressive multifocal leukoencephalopathy. Study in general: Controls were natalizumab-treated multiple sclerosis patients who did not develop PML, sampled longitudinally. Study outcomes and limitations: At PML onset, no shared TRBV or TRBJ gene usage was seen. Before and during natalizumab, the clones expanded at PML already existed. Less diverse TRB repertoires were suggested in most PML patients.

This CDR3 contains 13 residues. Germline V CDR1 and CDR2: LNHDA, SQIVND (reference sequence). V lost 6 bases, J lost 7 bases, and 15 bases lay in between. Time point given: before natalizumab initiation. Using immunoSEQ multiplex PCR, the repertoire was profiled, and TCRdb retains in-frame clones only, with some absent. The sample contains around 32,000 clones, roughly 92% of which appear only once. The sample holds one count of this clone. Its antigen is still unknown. This sequence was found in a man under 40 with multiple sclerosis. Sequenced: PBMCs. V usage is TRBV19 and J usage is TRBJ1-2, with D unresolved. The CDR3: CASSPLDGSGYTF. DNA for the CDR3: TGTGCCAGTAGCCCCCTGGATGGATCTGGCTACACCTTC.